This is a list of T cell receptor beta chains from one sample in a study of regulatory T cells in long-lasting Graves disease. TCRdb itself ran the multiplex PCR reads through MiXCR, one entry per CDR3 protein. In the table there are some 340,000 distinct CDR3 sequences, roughly 23% of which are singletons. Sequenced material: peripheral blood mononuclear cells (PBMCs), taken when the disease was refractory, from a patient treated with antithyroid drugs. The receptors shown here come from a woman aged 40 to 50 with Graves disease. The conserved cysteine and the conserved F or W are not part of the CDR3 here. A D gene is named only where the DNA matches it firmly.

j_gene,d_gene,v_gene,CDR3aa
TRBJ2-7,NA,TRBV6-1,ASKYTALEGYEQY
TRBJ1-2,TRBD1,TRBV4-1,ASSQSGTGVGYT
TRBJ1-2,NA,TRBV28,ASSLPTVRGHDYGYT
TRBJ1-1,NA,TRBV5-1,ASSYATVAFTEAF
TRBJ2-1,TRBD2,TRBV28,ASSPGLAGGNEQF
TRBJ2-7,NA,TRBV2,ASTFSYEQY
TRBJ2-2,TRBD2,TRBV11-2,ASSSGLAANTGELF
TRBJ2-7,TRBD1,TRBV11-2,ASRTVGQGLVYEQY
TRBJ2-7,NA,TRBV6-1,ASSQPVRGLYEQY
TRBJ2-5,NA,TRBV20-1,SAETYPGDQETQY
TRBJ2-2,NA,TRBV27,ASSEGPSPGELF
TRBJ1-3,NA,TRBV3-1,ASSQERNTIY
TRBJ2-7,NA,TRBV20-1,SSQFVTGSYEQY
TRBJ2-7,NA,TRBV10-1,ASSELTGEQY
TRBJ1-2,NA,TRBV28,ASSRGAGIYGYT
TRBJ1-4,NA,TRBV7-2,ASSLAGNEKLF
TRBJ1-2,NA,TRBV28,ASTSGGAFYGYT
TRBJ2-5,TRBD1,TRBV20-1,SAGGQGLKETQY
TRBJ2-5,TRBD1,TRBV6-1,VSSPGQEETQY
TRBJ2-7,TRBD1,TRBV2,ASTRDRGNYEQY
TRBJ2-2,NA,TRBV30,AWSLNTGELF
TRBJ2-7,NA,TRBV28,ASSAYTGTYEQY
TRBJ2-5,NA,TRBV28,ASSLSLDSFQETQY
TRBJ2-2,NA,TRBV28,ASSFRGRGRDGELF
TRBJ2-5,TRBD1,TRBV28,ASSLGQGVVETQY